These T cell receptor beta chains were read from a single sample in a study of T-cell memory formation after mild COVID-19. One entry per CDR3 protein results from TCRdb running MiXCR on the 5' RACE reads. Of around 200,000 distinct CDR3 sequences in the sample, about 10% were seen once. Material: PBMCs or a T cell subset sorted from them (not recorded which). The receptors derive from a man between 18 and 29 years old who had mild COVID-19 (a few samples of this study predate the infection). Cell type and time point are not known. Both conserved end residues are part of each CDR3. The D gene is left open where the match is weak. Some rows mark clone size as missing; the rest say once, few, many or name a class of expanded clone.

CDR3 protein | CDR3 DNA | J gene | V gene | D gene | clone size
CASSGGTIQETQYF | TGCGCCAGCAGCGGAGGGACAATTCAAGAGACCCAGTACTTC | TRBJ2-5 | TRBV5-1 | NA | NA
CASSLEQLLAQHF | TGTGCCAGCAGTTTAGAGCAGCTTCTGGCCCAGCATTTT | TRBJ1-5 | TRBV28 | NA | NA
CAIRDSRSGNTIYF | TGTGCCATCAGGGACAGTCGCTCTGGAAACACCATATATTTT | TRBJ1-3 | TRBV10-3 | NA | NA
CASSMGGFQETQYF | TGTGCCAGCAGCATGGGGGGGTTTCAAGAGACCCAGTACTTC | TRBJ2-5 | TRBV5-5 | TRBD2 | few
CASRKRSGLPYEQYF | TGTGCCAGCAGGAAAAGGTCGGGATTACCGTACGAGCAGTACTTC | TRBJ2-7 | TRBV21-1 | NA | NA
CASTGTALEAFF | TGTGCCAGCACAGGGACAGCCCTTGAAGCTTTCTTT | TRBJ1-1 | TRBV6-5 | TRBD1 | NA
CASIRDRGAGELFF | TGTGCCAGCATTCGGGACAGGGGCGCCGGGGAGCTGTTTTTT | TRBJ2-2 | TRBV2 | TRBD1 | few
CASGALFSDRGQGSPLHF | TGTGCCAGCGGGGCCCTCTTCTCGGACAGGGGGCAGGGTTCACCCCTCCACTTT | TRBJ1-6 | TRBV2 | TRBD1 | NA
CCSDYGYTF | TGTTGTAGCGACTATGGCTACACCTTC | TRBJ1-2 | TRBV28 | NA | NA
CASSLTRTSGVYEQYF | TGTGCCAGCAGCCTGACCCGGACTAGCGGGGTCTACGAGCAGTACTTC | TRBJ2-7 | TRBV5-5 | TRBD2 | many
CASSSLGRNYGYTF | TGTGCCAGCAGCTCGTTGGGACGGAACTATGGCTACACCTTC | TRBJ1-2 | TRBV5-4 | NA | few
CASSYVRGGETGYTF | TGTGCCAGCAGTTACGTAAGGGGCGGAGAGACTGGCTACACCTTC | TRBJ1-2 | TRBV6-2/TRBV6-3 | NA | NA
CASIPGGALRGYTF | TGTGCCAGCATCCCAGGGGGCGCTTTAAGAGGCTACACCTTC | TRBJ1-2 | TRBV2 | TRBD1 | NA
CSASSGPKRPEAFF | TGCAGTGCTTCATCTGGACCCAAAAGGCCTGAAGCTTTCTTT | TRBJ1-1 | TRBV20-1 | NA | NA
CASSPPLRVTDTQYF | TGTGCCAGCTCACCACCTCTGAGGGTGACAGATACGCAGTATTTT | TRBJ2-3 | TRBV18 | NA | many
CASSPHAGADTQYF | TGTGCCAGCAGCCCTCATGCGGGGGCAGATACGCAGTATTTT | TRBJ2-3 | TRBV7-2 | TRBD2 | NA
CASSPEGLAEETQYF | TGCGCCAGCAGCCCGGAGGGACTAGCGGAAGAGACCCAGTACTTC | TRBJ2-5 | TRBV5-1 | TRBD2 | few
CASSFNTVTETEAFF | TGTGCCAGCTCGTTCAACACCGTCACGGAAACTGAAGCTTTCTTT | TRBJ1-1 | TRBV18 | NA | few
CATAWGNTGELFF | TGTGCCACCGCCTGGGGTAACACCGGGGAGCTGTTTTTT | TRBJ2-2 | TRBV11-2 | NA | few
CAISGQGISEKLFF | TGTGCCATCAGCGGACAGGGGATTAGCGAAAAACTGTTTTTT | TRBJ1-4 | TRBV10-3 | TRBD1 | few
CSGGPNLNEQFF | TGCTCTGGCGGCCCCAACCTCAATGAGCAGTTCTTC | TRBJ2-1 | TRBV7-3 | NA | NA
CATSRDLSAGGYEQYF | TGTGCCACCAGCAGAGATCTCTCGGCAGGGGGGTACGAGCAGTACTTC | TRBJ2-7 | TRBV15 | NA | NA
CASSQAGHNTGELFF | TGTGCCAGCAGCCAAGCGGGACACAACACCGGGGAGCTGTTTTTT | TRBJ2-2 | TRBV3-1 | NA | few
CASSGPPLYEQYF | TGTGCCAGCAGCGGGCCGCCGCTCTACGAGCAGTACTTC | TRBJ2-7 | TRBV3-1 | NA | many
CASSWTFRGAGDTQYF | TGTGCCAGCAGCTGGACCTTTAGGGGGGCCGGGGATACGCAGTATTTT | TRBJ2-3 | TRBV7-2 | NA | NA
CASSLDRSSYNEQFF | TGTGCCAGCAGCTTGGACAGAAGCTCCTACAATGAGCAGTTCTTC | TRBJ2-1 | TRBV7-3 | NA | many
CASSPFRAEETQYF | TGTGCCAGCTCACCATTTCGGGCAGAAGAGACCCAGTACTTC | TRBJ2-5 | TRBV18 | NA | NA
CASSFRVFTDTQYF | TGTGCCAGCAGCTTTCGGGTGTTCACAGATACGCAGTATTTT | TRBJ2-3 | TRBV7-2 | NA | few
CATSRGVAKNIQYF | TGTGCCACCAGCAGAGGTGTAGCCAAAAACATTCAGTACTTC | TRBJ2-4 | TRBV15 | NA | many
CASSQDWPVSYGYTF | TGTGCCAGCAGCCAAGATTGGCCAGTAAGCTATGGCTACACCTTC | TRBJ1-2 | TRBV3-1 | NA | few
CASSLLVMANTGELFF | TGTGCCAGCAGTTTACTGGTTATGGCGAACACCGGGGAGCTGTTTTTT | TRBJ2-2 | TRBV12-3/TRBV12-4 | NA | NA
CASSLSRLGHYEQYF | TGTGCCAGCAGTTTATCGAGATTGGGACACTACGAGCAGTACTTC | TRBJ2-7 | TRBV27 | NA | NA
CASSPGTRNTDTQYF | TGTGCCAGCTCACCAGGCACCCGAAACACAGATACGCAGTATTTT | TRBJ2-3 | TRBV18 | NA | NA
CASSFGQGYEQFF | TGTGCCAGCAGTTTTGGACAGGGGTATGAGCAGTTCTTC | TRBJ2-1 | TRBV12-3/TRBV12-4 | TRBD1 | many
CASSQGDRASGETQYF | TGTGCCAGCAGCCAAGGGGACAGGGCCTCTGGAGAGACCCAGTACTTC | TRBJ2-5 | TRBV3-1 | TRBD1 | NA
CASSQDDRGTTEAFF | TGCGCCAGCAGCCAAGATGATAGGGGGACGACTGAAGCTTTCTTT | TRBJ1-1 | TRBV4-1 | NA | NA
CASSLAGGSPLHF | TGTGCCAGCAGCTTAGCAGGGGGATCACCCCTCCACTTT | TRBJ1-6 | TRBV7-2 | NA | NA
CASSLAGKTDEKLFF | TGTGCCAGCAGTTTGGCAGGGAAGACTGATGAAAAACTGTTTTTT | TRBJ1-4 | TRBV28 | NA | NA
CASRGLAGPYSYNEQFF | TGTGCCAGCAGGGGACTAGCGGGGCCCTACTCCTACAATGAGCAGTTCTTC | TRBJ2-1 | TRBV6-2/TRBV6-3 | TRBD2 | NA
CASSRFGSGNTIYF | TGTGCCAGCAGCCGTTTTGGCTCTGGAAACACCATATATTTT | TRBJ1-3 | TRBV7-9 | NA | NA
CASSTDYSGANVLTF | TGTGCCAGCAGCACGGACTACTCTGGGGCCAACGTCCTGACTTTC | TRBJ2-6 | TRBV5-6 | NA | NA
CASSLQGQTGELFF | TGCGCCAGCAGCTTGCAGGGCCAGACCGGGGAGCTGTTTTTT | TRBJ2-2 | TRBV5-1 | NA | many
CSATRGQGDDTQYF | TGCAGCGCCACACGCGGACAGGGGGATGATACGCAGTATTTT | TRBJ2-3 | TRBV29-1 | TRBD1 | few
CASSPEPSGTGYEQYF | TGCGCCAGCAGCCCGGAGCCCTCGGGGACAGGCTACGAGCAGTACTTC | TRBJ2-7 | TRBV4-3 | TRBD1 | few
CASCPPLESTDTQYF | TGCGCCAGCTGCCCCCCTCTAGAGAGCACAGATACGCAGTATTTT | TRBJ2-3 | TRBV23-1 | NA | NA
CASSYSGAGDNEQFF | TGTGCCAGCAGTTACTCTGGGGCGGGGGACAATGAGCAGTTCTTC | TRBJ2-1 | TRBV6-5 | TRBD2 | few
CASSFRNSQNTEAFF | TGCGCCAGCAGCTTCCGGAACAGCCAGAACACTGAAGCTTTCTTT | TRBJ1-1 | TRBV5-1 | NA | NA
CASGGITGDQPQHF | TGTGCCAGCGGGGGGATTACAGGGGATCAGCCCCAGCATTTT | TRBJ1-5 | TRBV2 | TRBD1 | NA
CASRNQGLSSYEQYF | TGTGCCAGCAGGAATCAAGGGCTGAGCTCCTACGAGCAGTACTTC | TRBJ2-7 | TRBV6-2/TRBV6-3 | NA | few
CASSPAVADTQYF | TGTGCCAGCAGCCCAGCAGTAGCAGATACGCAGTATTTT | TRBJ2-3 | TRBV7-2 | NA | NA
CASSTDGIRQYF | TGTGCCAGCAGCACGGACGGGATTCGGCAGTACTTC | TRBJ2-7 | TRBV5-6 | NA | many
CASQSGVNSPLHF | TGTGCCAGCCAGTCGGGGGTAAATTCACCCCTCCACTTT | TRBJ1-6 | TRBV12-3/TRBV12-4 | NA | NA
CASRPREYGDAFF | TGCGCCAGCAGGCCCAGGGAATACGGGGATGCTTTCTTT | TRBJ1-1 | TRBV5-1 | NA | NA